This T cell receptor (beta chain) was sequenced during a study of beta chain features in type 1 diabetes. Broader study findings: Type 1 diabetes patients showed fewer insertions and more deletions at VDJ junctions.

To note about this clone: Its antigen remains unknown. Other DNA sequences in this specimen translate into the identical CDR3.

Expressed TCRB transcripts got sequenced, as all isolated RNA was reverse transcribed. Clones were sequenced by immunoSEQ multiplex PCR, and TCRdb holds only the in-frame ones, with some missing. The table has 150,000 to 180,000 clones, 11% seen once. The V gene end was trimmed by 4 bases and the J gene end by 6 bases; junction bases not matched to a gene: 4. The CDR3 has 13 amino acids. Germline lookup yields CDR1 SGHTA and CDR2 FQGNSA. This chain uses TRBV7-2 with TRBJ2-7, with 9 bases fitting TRBD1. This TCR came from a man aged 18 to 30 in good health. Sample: central memory CD4+ T cells from blood. This CDR3 reads CASSSGTGTEQYF. The CDR3 DNA reads as TGTGCCAGCAGCTCCGGGACAGGGACCGAGCAGTACTTC.